This T cell receptor (beta chain) was captured by sequencing in a study of T-cell memory formation after mild COVID-19. With constant-segment primers, 5'RACE yielded cDNA libraries of TCR alpha and TCR beta that carried sample barcodes and UMIs. TCRdb used MiXCR to reprocess the 5' RACE reads, holding one entry per CDR3 protein. The sample holds under 450,000 distinct CDR3 sequences, under 15% seen once. This clonotype was recorded at least ten times. No antigen is known for it. The study's findings and limits: Specificity for SARS-CoV-2 was not confirmed among the second-wave clones peaking on day 37.

V lost 0 bases and J lost 6, with 8 bases in between. This CDR3 region has 13 residues. The germline V gene encodes CDR1 DFQATT and CDR2 SNEGSKA (reference sequence). The receptor comes from a man between 18 and 35 years old who had mild COVID-19 (a few samples of this study predate the infection). Cell type and time point are not known. This chain connects TRBV20-1 to TRBJ2-2; TRBD1 or TRBD2 may be the D gene (5 bases each). The material sequenced was PBMCs or a T cell subset sorted from them (not recorded which). The CDR3 nucleotides are TGCAGTGCTAGAGAGGTGGGGGCCGGGGAGCTGTTTTTT. This translates into CSAREVGAGELFF.